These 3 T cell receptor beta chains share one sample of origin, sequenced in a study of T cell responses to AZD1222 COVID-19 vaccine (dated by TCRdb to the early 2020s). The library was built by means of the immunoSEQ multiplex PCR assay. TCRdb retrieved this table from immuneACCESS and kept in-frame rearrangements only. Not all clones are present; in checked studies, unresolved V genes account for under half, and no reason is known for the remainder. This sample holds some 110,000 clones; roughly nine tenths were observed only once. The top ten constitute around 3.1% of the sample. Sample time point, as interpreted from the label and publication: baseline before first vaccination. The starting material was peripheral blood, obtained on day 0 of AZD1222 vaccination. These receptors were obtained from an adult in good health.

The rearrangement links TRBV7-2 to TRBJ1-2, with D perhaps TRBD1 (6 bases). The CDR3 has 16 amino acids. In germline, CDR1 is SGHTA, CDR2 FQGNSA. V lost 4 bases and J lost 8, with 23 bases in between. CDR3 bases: TGTGCCAGCAGCTCGCAATCCGGGACACCTCACCTCGGCTACACCTTC. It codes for CASSSQSGTPHLGYTF.

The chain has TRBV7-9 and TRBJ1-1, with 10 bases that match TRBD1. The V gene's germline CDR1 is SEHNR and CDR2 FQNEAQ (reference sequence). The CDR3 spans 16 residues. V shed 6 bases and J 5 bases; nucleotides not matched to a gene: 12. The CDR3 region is CASRPPTGGLRTEAFF. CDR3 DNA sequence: TGTGCCAGCAGACCCCCGACAGGGGGCTTAAGGACTGAAGCTTTCTTT.

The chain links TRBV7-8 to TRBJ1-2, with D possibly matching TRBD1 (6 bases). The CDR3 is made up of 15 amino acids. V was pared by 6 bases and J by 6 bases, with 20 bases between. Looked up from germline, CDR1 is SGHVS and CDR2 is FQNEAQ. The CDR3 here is CASRRGGFDRDGYTF. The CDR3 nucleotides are TGTGCCAGCAGACGAGGGGGATTTGATCGGGATGGCTACACCTTC.